The clone carrying this TCR beta chain was counted many times. Its specificity is unknown. V lost 6 bases, J lost 2 bases, and 15 bases lay in between. CDR1 and CDR2 from the germline V gene are LNHDA and SQIVND (reference sequence). This CDR3 is 15 amino acids long. This sample was included in a study of molecular identifiers for immune sequencing clone quantification. About the research overall: Replicates split RNA from around 20,000 or 100,000 naive CD8 cells five ways, and the researchers sequenced four portions. Whole-study results and caveats: With a barcode shared among identical TCR molecules, highly expanded clone sizes could be underestimated. For effector cells, clones above 20 RNA copies held over 99% of molecules; for naive cells, under 1%.

It was with previously described methods and listed TCR primers that bulk TCR libraries were made. TCRdb reanalysed the PCR reads using MiXCR and keeps one entry per CDR3 protein. In the table there are approximately 37,000 distinct CDR3 sequences, approximately 21% of which are singletons. The chain combines TRBV19 with TRBJ2-3, with D possibly TRBD1 on 5 matching bases. The TCR originated in a human donor in good health. Some libraries in this study had Jurkat cell RNA spiked in. The specimen was naive CD8+ T cells from blood, with Jurkat cell RNA spiked in. Subset reported: FACS-sorted CD8+CD4-CCR7+CD45RA+ naive T cells. CDR3 protein: CASRGYRRYTDTQYF. The CDR3 nucleotides read TGTGCCAGTAGAGGTTACAGGCGGTACACAGATACGCAGTATTTT.